Following are 26 T cell receptor beta chains from one sample sequenced in a study of cytomegalovirus exposure and HLA in healthy donors. The PCR had 60 Vbeta and 13 Jbeta primers. TCRdb keeps only in-frame clones here, not all; method: immunoSEQ multiplex PCR. The table includes about 150,000 clones, roughly 80% detected once. Sample: PBMCs. The receptors shown here come from a man in his forties in good health and CMV-seronegative.

This rearrangement joins TRBV5-1 to TRBJ2-3, with a tentative D call TRBD1 (5 bases). Germline V lookup: CDR1 SGHRS, CDR2 YFSETQ. This CDR3 spans 16 amino acids. Deletions cut 4 bases from V and 5 bases from J, with 20 bases between. CDR3: CASSPRDRIWGDTQYF. CDR3 coding DNA: TGCGCCAGCAGCCCTCGTGACAGAATTTGGGGAGATACGCAGTATTTT.

This chain connects TRBV19 to TRBJ1-1, with 10 bases lining up with TRBD1. Germline lookup yields CDR1 LNHDA and CDR2 SQIVND (reference sequence). CDR3 size: 16 residues. The J segment lost 5 bases and the V segment lost 1 base, leaving 7 bases of the junction unmatched. Here the CDR3 DNA reads TGTGCCAGTAGTATAGTCCGACAGGGGGCGCGGACTGAAGCTTTCTTT. Translation gives CASSIVRQGARTEAFF.

This clone showed up just once. The chain couples TRBV9 to TRBJ2-1; 8 bases are shared with TRBD2. The CDR3 extends over 15 amino acids. The germline V gene has CDR1 SGDLS and CDR2 YYNGEE. Germline trimming cut 2 bases from V and 8 bases from J; bases unmatched to any gene: 9. DNA for the CDR3: TGTGCCAGCAGCGTCCGGGGGGGCTATCGGGATGAGCAGTTCTTC. Protein sequence: CASSVRGGYRDEQFF.

This chain connects TRBV2 to TRBJ1-3; TRBD1 agrees at 7 bases. Trimming removed 7 bases from V and 4 bases from J; junction bases left unmatched: 4. The CDR3 runs to 13 residues. CDR1 and CDR2 (germline): SNHLY, FYNNEI. CDR3 region: CASKTGAGNTIYF. CDR3 DNA: TGTGCCAGCAAAACAGGGGCCGGAAACACCATATATTTT.

The chain employs TRBV27 and TRBJ2-7, with 8 bases fitting TRBD2. J gave up 3 bases and V 0 bases, and 7 bases lay outside the gene matches. CDR3 length: 16 residues. The germline V gene encodes CDR1 MNHEY and CDR2 SMNVEV (reference sequence). The DNA for the CDR3 is TGTGCCAGCAGTTTATCAGGAGCGGGAGTAATCTACGAGCAGTACTTC. It is translated as CASSLSGAGVIYEQYF.

As to this clone: A read error may produce the germline difference seen at one junction end. The rearrangement joins TRBV2 to TRBJ2-5; 12 bases agree with TRBD2. Germline V gene data show CDR1 as SNHLY and CDR2 as FYNNEI. The CDR3 has 16 residues. The CDR3 region has the DNA TGTGCCAGCAGTGAAGTGACTAGCGGGGGCGGAGAGGCCCAGTACTTC. Encoded protein: CASSEVTSGGGEAQYF.

This clone was seen a handful of times. J is TRBJ2-5 and V is TRBV5-4, with D perhaps TRBD2 (6 bases). The V end was cut by 1 base, the J end by 1 base, with 11 bases between. The CDR3 contains 15 residues. Germline-derived CDR1 and CDR2 are SGHNT and YYREEE (reference sequence). The CDR3 nucleotides read TGTGCCAGCAGCTTGTCGGGGGTCCGCCAAGAGACCCAGTACTTC. Translated, it gives CASSLSGVRQETQYF. Based on the CDR3 plus reference TRBV5-4 and TRBJ2-5, the full variable domain is ETGVTQSPTHLIKTRGQQVTLRCSSQSGHNTVSWYQQALGQGPQFIFQYYREEENGRGNFPPRFSGLQFPNYSSELNVNALELDDSALYLCASSLSGVRQETQYFGPGTRLLVL.

The rearrangement joins TRBV27 to TRBJ1-2; TRBD1 is a possible D gene (5 bases). Germline V gives CDR1 MNHEY, CDR2 SMNVEV (reference sequence). The ends were cut back, 3 bases at V and 4 bases at J, with 21 bases in the middle. The CDR3 length is 17 residues. This CDR3 is CASSFSVYQGKSYGYTF. DNA of the CDR3: TGTGCCAGCAGTTTTTCCGTATACCAGGGAAAGAGCTATGGCTACACCTTC.

Only one count was recorded for this clone. This chain connects TRBV6-5 to TRBJ1-6; 8 positions agree with TRBD1. Germline V gene lookup returns CDR1 MNHEY and CDR2 SVGAGI. J lost 10 bases, V lost 6 bases, and 11 bases had no gene match. The CDR3 is made up of 15 amino acids. The CDR3 reads CASRDDQGARSPLHF. CDR3 nucleotides: TGTGCCAGCAGAGATGACCAGGGGGCACGATCACCCCTCCACTTT.

This chain links TRBV5-4 with TRBJ1-2; D gene uncertain. In germline, CDR1 is SGHNT, CDR2 YYREEE (reference sequence). This CDR3 is 13 amino acids long. With 0 bases removed from V and 4 bases from J, the gap between germline ends came to 7 bases. This CDR3 reads CASSLDALYGYTF. In DNA, the CDR3 is TGTGCCAGCAGCTTGGACGCGCTCTATGGCTACACCTTC.

In this sample, this clone turned up once. The chain couples TRBV4-1 to TRBJ2-5; perhaps D is TRBD1 or TRBD2 (5 bases each). The J call may not be correct, given that the DNA end is closer to TRBJ2-7. The CDR3 has 12 residues. Germline-derived CDR1 and CDR2 are MGHRA and YSYEKL. CDR3 in DNA: TGCGCCAGCAGCCAAGAGGGACACGAGCAGTACTTC. This translates into CASSQEGHEQYF.

This sequence joins TRBV11-1 and TRBJ2-5; possibly TRBD2 for D (5 bases). Near its end, the DNA agrees better with TRBJ2-7, so the J call may be wrong. CDR3 length: 12 amino acids. Looked up from germline, CDR1 is SGHAT and CDR2 is FQDESV (reference sequence). The CDR3 reads CASSSAGYEQYF. CDR3 nucleotide sequence: TGTGCCAGCAGCTCGGCGGGCTACGAGCAGTACTTC.

The chain couples TRBV4-2 to TRBJ1-1; a weak D match, TRBD1 (6 bases). The CDR3 loop spans 13 amino acids. CDR1 LGHNA and CDR2 YNFKEQ come from the germline V gene. The ends were cut back, 0 bases at V and 11 bases at J, with 13 bases in the middle. CDR3 in amino acids: CASSQEQGHGAFF. CDR3 sequence (DNA): TGTGCCAGCAGCCAAGAACAGGGCCACGGGGCTTTCTTT.

The chain combines TRBV19 with TRBJ1-5, with a tentative D call TRBD1 (6 bases). The germline V gene has CDR1 LNHDA and CDR2 SQIVND (reference sequence). The CDR3 is 16 amino acids. V dropped 5 bases and J dropped 0 bases, with 14 bases sitting between them. CDR3 protein: CASSGQSRSSNQPQHF. The CDR3 DNA sequence: TGTGCCAGTAGTGGACAGAGCAGGAGTAGCAATCAGCCCCAGCATTTT.

A remark on this clone: At one of its ends the junction is not consistent with the germline gene, which may arise from a read error. This sequence joins TRBV19 and TRBJ2-1, with 7 bases matching TRBD1. Germline V gene data show CDR1 as LNHDA and CDR2 as SQIVND (reference sequence). The CDR3 is 14 amino acids. The CDR3 DNA is TGTACCAGTCTCCCGAGACAGGGCTACAATGAGCAGTTCTTC. Its translation is CTSLPRQGYNEQFF.

The rearrangement joins TRBV2 to TRBJ2-1, with D tentatively TRBD2 (6 bases). Germline V CDR1 and CDR2: SNHLY, FYNNEI. Trimming took off 6 bases at V and 0 bases at J, with 9 bases between the two ends. The CDR3 consists of 14 residues. CDR3 loop: CASREGSSYNEQFF. Written as DNA, the CDR3 is TGTGCCAGCAGGGAGGGTAGCTCCTACAATGAGCAGTTCTTC.

The rearrangement joins TRBV9 to TRBJ1-2; D perhaps matches TRBD1 (6 bases). Germline lookup yields CDR1 SGDLS and CDR2 YYNGEE. This CDR3 spans 16 amino acids. The V end was cut by 3 bases, the J end by 4 bases, with 19 bases between. Written as DNA, the CDR3 is TGTGCCAGCAGCGCCGTGGGGGGGGCGAGGCCCTATGGCTACACCTTC. It translates to CASSAVGGARPYGYTF.

The count of this clone is one. This chain links TRBV28 with TRBJ2-1, with 9 bases aligning to TRBD2. CDR1 MDHEN and CDR2 SYDVKM come from the germline V gene. The CDR3 has 15 amino acids. Germline trimming cut 7 bases from V and 2 bases from J; bases unmatched to any gene: 6. The CDR3 DNA reads as TGTGCCAGCAATGGCGGGGGGGCCCCCTACAATGAGCAGTTCTTC. Protein sequence: CASNGGGAPYNEQFF.

The chain combines TRBV28 with TRBJ2-7; TRBD2 matches at 10 bases. The V gene's germline CDR1 is MDHEN and CDR2 SYDVKM. Trimming removed 3 bases from V and 4 bases from J; junction bases left unmatched: 15. The length of the CDR3 is 18 residues. The CDR3 loop is CASSFRRGASGSQYEQYF. CDR3 sequence (DNA): TGTGCCAGCAGTTTCCGCCGGGGGGCTAGCGGGAGTCAGTACGAGCAGTACTTC.

The CDR3 nucleotides are TGTGCCAGCAGGGTTGACAGGGGCCCTTACGAGCAGTACTTC. It specifies CASRVDRGPYEQYF. The V and J genes are TRBV7-3 and TRBJ2-7; 8 bases line up with TRBD1. From germline, CDR1 is SGHTA and CDR2 FQGTGA. The CDR3 runs to 14 residues. V shed 6 bases, J shed 4 bases, and the junction held 8 bases outside the gene matches. The variable domain in full, completed from reference TRBV7-3 and TRBJ2-7, reads GAGVSQTPSNKVTEKGKYVELRCDPISGHTALYWYRQSLGQGPEFLIYFQGTGAADDSGLPNDRFFAVRPEGSVSTLKIQRTERGDSAVYLCASRVDRGPYEQYFGPGTRLTVT.

This clone was seen a handful of times. This chain joins TRBV18 and TRBJ2-7; perhaps TRBD1 as D (6 bases). The CDR3 totals 14 residues. The V gene lost 2 bases and the J gene lost 5 bases, with 13 bases spanning the gap. In germline, CDR1 is KGHSH, CDR2 LQKENI. The CDR3 loop reads CASSPLGAEDEQYF. CDR3 nucleotides: TGTGCCAGCTCACCATTGGGGGCCGAAGACGAGCAGTACTTC.

The rearrangement links TRBV21-1 to TRBJ2-2; the table gives TRBD2 as D, unverified against the DNA. TRBV21-1 is reported as a pseudogene. The CDR3 totals 18 residues. The CDR3 is CASSKSTGQTGTTGELFF. CDR3 coding DNA: TGTGCCAGCAGCAAAAGCACGGGTCAGACCGGTACCACCGGGGAGCTGTTTTTT.

The rearrangement links TRBV2 to TRBJ2-1; TRBD1 matches 7 bases. V dropped 3 bases and J dropped 9; count of bases not matched to a gene: 14. Germline V gene lookup returns CDR1 SNHLY and CDR2 FYNNEI. This CDR3 is built from 16 residues. The CDR3 DNA reads as TGTGCCAGCAGTGAGAGGACAGGAGCCCGTCGAGGTGAGCAGTTCTTC. Amino acid sequence: CASSERTGARRGEQFF.

The rearrangement joins TRBV7-9 to TRBJ2-1; 7 bases match TRBD1. CDR1 and CDR2 from the germline V gene are SEHNR and FQNEAQ (reference sequence). J was trimmed by 3 bases and V by 5 bases; bases with no gene match: 10. The CDR3 consists of 16 residues. CDR3 in DNA: TGTGCCAGCAGCCAGGGGGACAGCGCTAACTACAATGAGCAGTTCTTC. Translation gives CASSQGDSANYNEQFF.

The chain has TRBV2 and TRBJ2-3; D unclear. V lost 5 bases and J lost 2, with 8 bases in between. Germline V gives CDR1 SNHLY, CDR2 FYNNEI. This CDR3 comprises 13 residues. The CDR3 DNA is TGTGCCAGCAGTCGACTTAACACAGATACGCAGTATTTT. Translation: CASSRLNTDTQYF.

The chain couples TRBV19 to TRBJ1-1, with 8 bases that match TRBD1. Losses at the gene ends were 3 bases for V and 6 bases for J; bases not matched to a gene: 3. Germline CDR1 LNHDA, CDR2 SQIVND (reference sequence). This CDR3 comprises 13 residues. The CDR3 here is CASSIGTGSEAFF. The CDR3 coding sequence is TGTGCCAGTAGTATTGGGACAGGCTCTGAAGCTTTCTTT.